The sample holds one count of the clone carrying this T cell receptor (beta chain). This record belongs to a study of blood T cell repertoires in COVID-19. Overall study: Acute-phase and convalescent COVID-19 samples originated in the United States, Italy and Spain. From T cells, B-cell-depleted T cells, or PBMCs came the material, which was cDNA or gDNA.

Trimming left V 6 bases short and J 7 bases short, with 16 bases between. This CDR3 is 14 amino acids long. Looked up from germline, CDR1 is MDHEN and CDR2 is SYDVKM. Original methodology: Estimation of nucleated cell counts was performed using reference gene primer amplification. Sequencing used immunoSEQ multiplex PCR; TCRdb keeps in-frame clones, though not all of them. That table is the source of V, J and clone size, and D and trimming were worked out from the DNA. The sample shows 250,000 to 350,000 clones, approximately 90% of them seen only once. This chain joins TRBV28 and TRBJ1-5; D is perhaps TRBD1 (5 bases). The specimen sequenced was peripheral blood. This clonotype was obtained from a woman under 40 with active or convalescent COVID-19. CDR3 residues: CASSVGGDRQPQHF. The CDR3 bases are TGTGCCAGCAGCGTTGGGGGGGATCGACAGCCCCAGCATTTT.